The sequence of this TCR beta chain was determined in a study of blood T cell repertoires in COVID-19 (dated by TCRdb to 2018 to 2020). About the investigation overall: The collaborator samples originated in the United States, Italy and Spain and spanned the acute and convalescent phases of COVID-19. Samples were obtained from the ongoing ImmuneRACE study (first 160 participants) and from some 1,300 subjects provided by 6 global collaborators. Subjects who had been exposed to COVID-19, were actively infected with it, or had recovered from it provided the deeply sampled blood TCRbeta repertoires that made up the dataset. The repertoires were released in a freely available public database meant as a resource for research on the immune response to SARS-CoV-2. HLA class I and class II types, where available, came from metadata supplied by the sample provider rather than from assay-based typing. The prospective study material was composed of cDNA or gDNA derived from T cells, B-cell-depleted T cells, or PBMCs. Nearly every sample came with metadata listing a de-identified subject ID, COVID-19 status, age in years and sex.

TCRbeta CDR3 regions were amplified from genomic DNA by means of the immunoSEQ Assay, a bias-controlled multiplex PCR. The study's processing was this. Within the assay, amplification of reference gene primers was used to estimate how many nucleated cells each sample contained. To quantify the absolute abundance of each unique TCRbeta CDR3 rearrangement, sequence reads were collapsed and filtered. For each sample, productive Simpson clonality was calculated as the square root of Simpson's diversity index across productive rearrangements. TCRdb retrieved this table from immuneACCESS and kept in-frame rearrangements only. Not all clones are present; in checked studies, unresolved V genes account for under half, and no reason is known for the remainder. V and J calls and clone size are as listed in that table; D and trimming were resolved from the DNA. The sample table holds approximately 100,000 clones, of which just over 85% were seen once. Approximately 2.4% of the sample belongs to the ten largest clones.

This clone was found many times. Its antigen is unknown. Per-nucleotide qualities are absent, and no much larger clonotype sits a single base away. Germline trimming amounts to 5 bases on V and 5 bases on J, with 6 as the count of junction bases outside the gene matches. CDR1 and CDR2, per the germline V gene (reference sequence), are LNHDA and SQIVND. The CDR3 runs 15 residues from the cysteine to the phenylalanine. Kept here is only the CDR3 DNA, which spans 45 bases and is read in frame from base 1. In the prospective study, participants were about 18 to 95 years old, resided in under 30 geographic areas of the United States, and were enrolled through a virtual design. To assign participants to cohorts, the prospective study relied on clinical history that participants themselves reported in a screening survey and a study questionnaire. Recovered participants in ImmuneRACE Cohort 3 were defined by two consecutive negative NP/OP PCR tests, clearance by a healthcare professional, or resolution of symptoms. Mobile phlebotomists in the prospective study collected whole blood, serum and a nasopharyngeal or oropharyngeal swab from every participant. Participants in the prospective study had the option to provide additional blood draws and questionnaires over a 2-month period. Blood samples from the prospective study were shipped frozen or at room temperature prior to DNA extraction.

Paper-wide results and their limitations: The amount of clinical and demographic metadata varied by source and participant and was provided uncurated.

This sequence originates from a woman in her forties or fifties who had recovered from COVID-19. Material for sequencing was PBMCs or T cells enriched from blood (not recorded which). The V and J segments used are TRBV19 and TRBJ2-7; a stretch of 13 junction bases matches TRBD2. The DNA sequence is as follows: TGTGCCAGTAGTGTGACTAGCGGGAGGAGCGACGAGCAGTACTTC. It codes for CASSVTSGRSDEQYF.